The subject of this entry is one T cell receptor (beta chain). In germline, CDR1 is ENHRY, CDR2 SYGVKD. The ends lost 8 bases at V and 9 bases at J; junction bases unmatched: 3. The CDR3 length is 11 residues. These data come from a study of chemoradiotherapy in HPV16-positive cancers. Sequenced by immunoSEQ multiplex PCR; TCRdb stores in-frame clones only, minus some. The sample lists approximately 8,000 clones; around 70% were seen once. The specimen was obtained from a patient who underwent chemoradiotherapy. The sequence came from a human donor with HPV-associated anogenital cancer. The chain joins TRBV10-3 to TRBJ1-2; 10 bases fit TRBD1. The CDR3 spells CAIGQGGSYTF. The DNA of the CDR3 is TGTGCCATCGGACAGGGGGGGAGCTACACCTTC.